A selection of T cell receptor beta chains follows, all from one sample in a study of blood T cell repertoires in COVID-19. TCRdb keeps only in-frame clones here, not all; method: immunoSEQ multiplex PCR. The sample yields about 140,000 clones, roughly 80% seen once. Material for sequencing was peripheral blood. These TCRs come from a man aged 50 to 59 with acute or convalescent COVID-19. Both conserved end residues are part of each CDR3. Fields, in order: CDR3 DNA, CDR3 protein, J gene, clone size, V gene, D gene. The D gene is left open where the match is weak. Some rows mark clone size as missing; the rest say once, few, many or name a class of expanded clone.

CDR3nt: TGCGCCAGCAGCTTTTCTGAGTTTAACACTGAAGCTTTCTTT; CDR3aa: CASSFSEFNTEAFF; j_gene: TRBJ1-1; abundance: NA; v_gene: TRBV5-1; d_gene: NA
CDR3nt: TGTGCCAGCAGCCAAGATCTTGGGGGGGGGTCAGATACGCAGTATTTT; CDR3aa: CASSQDLGGGSDTQYF; j_gene: TRBJ2-3; abundance: NA; v_gene: TRBV3-1/TRBV3-2; d_gene: TRBD2
CDR3nt: TGTGCCAGCAGCCTTCTTACAGGGGATGGCTACACCTTC; CDR3aa: CASSLLTGDGYTF; j_gene: TRBJ1-2; abundance: NA; v_gene: TRBV5-4; d_gene: TRBD1
CDR3nt: TGTGCCAGCAGCACCGGACAGGGGGCGGGCACTGAAGCTTTCTTT; CDR3aa: CASSTGQGAGTEAFF; j_gene: TRBJ1-1; abundance: once; v_gene: TRBV7-2; d_gene: TRBD1
CDR3nt: TGTGCCAGCAGTGAAGCTAGTACTAGCGAGATCTACAATGAGCAGTTCTTC; CDR3aa: CASSEASTSEIYNEQFF; j_gene: TRBJ2-1; abundance: NA; v_gene: TRBV6-1; d_gene: TRBD2
CDR3nt: TGTGCCAGCAGCCCAGGGGTTGCAACTAATGAAAAACTGTTTTTT; CDR3aa: CASSPGVATNEKLFF; j_gene: TRBJ1-4; abundance: once; v_gene: TRBV7-2; d_gene: NA
CDR3nt: TGTGCCAGTAGTAAAGGACAGGGTCCAACCTACGAGCAGTACTTC; CDR3aa: CASSKGQGPTYEQYF; j_gene: TRBJ2-7; abundance: NA; v_gene: TRBV19; d_gene: TRBD1
CDR3nt: TGTGCCAGTAGTATAGGAGTAACTATGAGGAGTGAAAAACTGTTTTTT; CDR3aa: CASSIGVTMRSEKLFF; j_gene: TRBJ1-4; abundance: NA; v_gene: TRBV19; d_gene: NA
CDR3nt: TGTGCCAGCAGCCACGACCGGGACAGGGGTGACTATGGCTACACCTTC; CDR3aa: CASSHDRDRGDYGYTF; j_gene: TRBJ1-2; abundance: NA; v_gene: TRBV16; d_gene: TRBD1
CDR3nt: TGTGCCAGCAGTCCCCTAGCGGGGGAACCCTACAATGAGCAGTTCTTC; CDR3aa: CASSPLAGEPYNEQFF; j_gene: TRBJ2-1; abundance: NA; v_gene: TRBV6-2/TRBV6-3; d_gene: TRBD2
CDR3nt: TGTGCCAGCAGCCCCGAGGGCCGACTCATACCTTTGGAGGAACTGTTTTTT; CDR3aa: CASSPEGRLIPLEELFF; j_gene: TRBJ1-4; abundance: NA; v_gene: TRBV11-3; d_gene: NA
CDR3nt: TGTGCCAGCAGTTCTTCACTCGTACAGGGCGGCACTGAAGCTTTCTTT; CDR3aa: CASSSSLVQGGTEAFF; j_gene: TRBJ1-1; abundance: NA; v_gene: TRBV6-5; d_gene: NA
CDR3nt: TGCGCCAGCAGTGAGGGGGGGATCGCCTATGGCTACACCTTC; CDR3aa: CASSEGGIAYGYTF; j_gene: TRBJ1-2; abundance: NA; v_gene: TRBV10-2; d_gene: NA
CDR3nt: TGTGCCAGCTCCGAGGGAAGGTTTGGAAACACCATATATTTT; CDR3aa: CASSEGRFGNTIYF; j_gene: TRBJ1-3; abundance: NA; v_gene: TRBV18; d_gene: NA
CDR3nt: TGTGCCAGCAGCTTGACGGCGGGGGCTCATACGCAGTATTTT; CDR3aa: CASSLTAGAHTQYF; j_gene: TRBJ2-3; abundance: NA; v_gene: TRBV11-3; d_gene: NA
CDR3nt: TGTGCCAGCAGTGAAGGACTAGTGAACTTC; CDR3aa: CASSEGLVNF; j_gene: TRBJ2-7; abundance: NA; v_gene: TRBV2; d_gene: NA
CDR3nt: TGCGCCAGCAGCCTAACCGCGACAGTTGGCTCTGGGGCCAACGTCCTGACTTTC; CDR3aa: CASSLTATVGSGANVLTF; j_gene: TRBJ2-6; abundance: NA; v_gene: TRBV5-1; d_gene: NA
CDR3nt: TGTGCCAGCAGCCACAGTTCATCCTACGAGCAGTACTTC; CDR3aa: CASSHSSSYEQYF; j_gene: TRBJ2-7; abundance: NA; v_gene: TRBV6-5; d_gene: NA
CDR3nt: TGCAGCGTGCCCCGCGGGGGCCCGCTCACAGATACGCAGTATTTT; CDR3aa: CSVPRGGPLTDTQYF; j_gene: TRBJ2-3; abundance: NA; v_gene: TRBV29-1; d_gene: NA
CDR3nt: TGTGCCAGCAGCCCAAAGGCGGGACAGGGTTACAATGAGCAGTTCTTC; CDR3aa: CASSPKAGQGYNEQFF; j_gene: TRBJ2-1; abundance: NA; v_gene: TRBV5-4; d_gene: TRBD1
CDR3nt: TGTGCCACCAGTGATGGCCTGGGACAGGGGGAGCTGTTTTTT; CDR3aa: CATSDGLGQGELFF; j_gene: TRBJ2-2; abundance: NA; v_gene: TRBV24-1; d_gene: TRBD1
CDR3nt: TGTGCCAGCAGCCAGGGACAGGGCGATCTGTTCTTC; CDR3aa: CASSQGQGDLFF; j_gene: TRBJ2-1; abundance: NA; v_gene: TRBV14; d_gene: TRBD1
CDR3nt: TGTGCCAGCAGCCAAGGCCCGTCGGGGCAGGGGGAAGAGACCCAGTACTTC; CDR3aa: CASSQGPSGQGEETQYF; j_gene: TRBJ2-5; abundance: few; v_gene: TRBV4-2; d_gene: TRBD1
CDR3nt: TGTGCCAGCAGCTTGGAACACGGGGAGCTGTTTTTT; CDR3aa: CASSLEHGELFF; j_gene: TRBJ2-2; abundance: once; v_gene: TRBV5-8; d_gene: NA
CDR3nt: TGTGCCAGCAGCTGGAGCGGGGGGGCCTACAATGAGCAGTTCTTC; CDR3aa: CASSWSGGAYNEQFF; j_gene: TRBJ2-1; abundance: few; v_gene: TRBV13; d_gene: TRBD2
CDR3nt: TGCGCCAGCAGCTTGTCGACAGGGGTCTATGGCTACACCTTC; CDR3aa: CASSLSTGVYGYTF; j_gene: TRBJ1-2; abundance: NA; v_gene: TRBV5-1; d_gene: TRBD1
CDR3nt: TGTGCCAGCAGGGGGAGGGGGGCTGAAGCTTTCTTT; CDR3aa: CASRGRGAEAFF; j_gene: TRBJ1-1; abundance: NA; v_gene: TRBV6-5; d_gene: NA
CDR3nt: TGTGCCAGCAGTTTACGGGACAGGTACTCACCCCTCCACTTT; CDR3aa: CASSLRDRYSPLHF; j_gene: TRBJ1-6; abundance: NA; v_gene: TRBV27; d_gene: TRBD1
CDR3nt: TGTGCCAGCAGCTTAGCGCACCTAGAAGAGACCCAGTACTTC; CDR3aa: CASSLAHLEETQYF; j_gene: TRBJ2-5; abundance: NA; v_gene: TRBV11-3; d_gene: NA
CDR3nt: TGCGCCAGCAGCTTAACAGGATTTAATTCACCCCTCCACTTT; CDR3aa: CASSLTGFNSPLHF; j_gene: TRBJ1-6; abundance: NA; v_gene: TRBV5-1; d_gene: NA
CDR3nt: TGTGCCAGCAGCTTGGAAGGGGGAACCGGGGAGCTGTTTTTT; CDR3aa: CASSLEGGTGELFF; j_gene: TRBJ2-2; abundance: NA; v_gene: TRBV11-3; d_gene: NA
CDR3nt: TGTGCCAGCAGCGAGACAGGGTTCGGAACTGAAGCTTTCTTT; CDR3aa: CASSETGFGTEAFF; j_gene: TRBJ1-1; abundance: NA; v_gene: TRBV5-6; d_gene: TRBD1
CDR3nt: TGCGCCAGCAGCTTGGACGGGTATCCCTATGGCTACACCTTC; CDR3aa: CASSLDGYPYGYTF; j_gene: TRBJ1-2; abundance: NA; v_gene: TRBV5-1; d_gene: NA
CDR3nt: TGTGCCTGGAGTGTACAGGACACCATATATTTT; CDR3aa: CAWSVQDTIYF; j_gene: TRBJ1-3; abundance: few; v_gene: TRBV30; d_gene: NA
CDR3nt: TGTGCCAGTAGTATAAGGGGCATCGATTCACCCCTCCACTTT; CDR3aa: CASSIRGIDSPLHF; j_gene: TRBJ1-6; abundance: NA; v_gene: TRBV19; d_gene: NA
CDR3nt: TGCGCCAGCAGCCCGGGACAGGGGCCTAACTATGGCTACACCTTC; CDR3aa: CASSPGQGPNYGYTF; j_gene: TRBJ1-2; abundance: NA; v_gene: TRBV5-1; d_gene: TRBD1
CDR3nt: TGCGCCAGCAGCTTGACTGCGGCTAATGAAAAACTGTTTTTT; CDR3aa: CASSLTAANEKLFF; j_gene: TRBJ1-4; abundance: once; v_gene: TRBV5-1; d_gene: NA